This T cell receptor beta chain was sequenced during a study of patients and donors after allogeneic stem cell transplantation. TCRdb redid the calling of the RT-PCR reads with MiXCR, one entry per CDR3 protein. Of 90,000 to 120,000 distinct CDR3 sequences listed, around 36% were seen once; the top ten hold around 25%. This clonotype appeared once. Specimen: blood, either unsorted or a sorted T cell fraction (not recorded which). This receptor was obtained from a human donor who was either an allogeneic HSCT recipient or a stem cell or donor lymphocyte infusion donor (not recorded which). It is not recorded whose cells these are; they may come from a transplant donor.

CDR3 sequence: CSARTGYDGYTF. The CDR3 DNA follows: TGCAGTGCTAGAACCGGGTACGATGGCTACACCTTC. The chain has TRBV20-1 and TRBJ1-2, with unresolved D. CDR1 and CDR2 (germline): DFQATT, SNEGSKA (reference sequence). The CDR3 has 12 residues. The V and J ends lost 2 bases and 6 bases respectively, with 10 bases between them.